This passage covers 28 T cell receptor beta chains from one sample sequenced in a study of long-term antiretroviral therapy in people with HIV. Running of the v3.0 immunoSEQ assay took place at survey level. Clones were read by immunoSEQ multiplex PCR, and TCRdb kept only the in-frame ones, dropping some. The sample lists around 26,000 clones, roughly 85% occurring once. The input for sequencing was unsorted PBMCs, taken 1.2 years after starting antiretroviral therapy. The receptors originated from a woman in her thirties or forties with HIV.

V usage is TRBV11-3 and J usage is TRBJ1-2; D remains ambiguous. Trimming pared 9 bases from V and 6 bases from J, leaving 20 bases between. Germline V lookup: CDR1 SGHNT, CDR2 YENEEA. The CDR3 is 14 amino acids. CDR3 DNA sequence: TGTGCCAGTGTAGACGCCACCTTGAGGGATGGCTACACCTTC. Its translation: CASVDATLRDGYTF.

As regards this clone: A read error may account for a junction end that differs from germline. The chain joins TRBV4-3 to TRBJ2-1; 10 bases are a match to TRBD2. The germline CDR1 and CDR2 sequences are LGHNA and YSLEER. The CDR3 is made up of 15 amino acids. CDR3 protein: CASSQDLASGGPRVF. The CDR3, as DNA: TGCGCCAGCAGCCAAGATCTCGCTAGCGGGGGCCCTAGGGTCTTC.

The chain links TRBV19 to TRBJ1-5, with D perhaps matching TRBD1 (6 bases). The V and J ends lost 7 bases and 1 base respectively, with 14 bases between them. The length of the CDR3 is 15 residues. Looked up from germline, CDR1 is LNHDA and CDR2 is SQIVND (reference sequence). CDR3 nucleotides: TGTGCCAGTACCCAAGGGGGGTTGAGCAATCAGCCCCAGCATTTT. This gives the protein CASTQGGLSNQPQHF.

V is TRBV19 and J is TRBJ2-5, with D unclear. Trimming removed 5 bases at V and 5 bases at J, with 6 bases between. The CDR3 is 11 residues long. The germline V gene has CDR1 LNHDA and CDR2 SQIVND (reference sequence). The CDR3 loop is CASSGRETQYF. The CDR3 DNA reads TGTGCCAGTAGTGGCCGGGAGACCCAGTACTTC. The whole variable domain, filled in from reference TRBV19 and TRBJ2-5, reads DGGITQSPKYLFRKEGQNVTLSCEQNLNHDAMYWYRQDPGQGLRLIYYSQIVNDFQKGDIAEGYSVSREKKESFPLTVTSAQKNPTAFYLCASSGRETQYFGPGTRLLVL.

The chain links TRBV11-2 to TRBJ2-7; either TRBD1 or TRBD2 may supply D (6 bases each). This CDR3 is built from 17 residues. Trimming shortened V by 0 bases and J by 2 bases, and 17 bases separated the two germline ends. Germline V gene lookup returns CDR1 SGHAT and CDR2 FQNNGV. CDR3 DNA: TGTGCCAGCAGCTTAGATTGGGTTTGGGGGGCTCCCTACGAGCAGTACTTC. Encoded protein: CASSLDWVWGAPYEQYF.

The gene calls are TRBV30 and TRBJ2-5, with 7 bases aligning to TRBD1. The CDR3 loop spans 13 amino acids. J lost 4 bases, V lost 2 bases, and 4 bases had no gene match. Per germline, CDR1 GTSNPN and CDR2 SVGIG (reference sequence). CDR3 residues: CAWSLGGLETQYF. In nucleotides, the CDR3 is TGTGCCTGGAGTCTAGGGGGCTTAGAGACCCAGTACTTC.

The chain joins TRBV2 to TRBJ1-2; maybe TRBD1 (5 bases). CDR1 and CDR2 from the germline V gene are SNHLY and FYNNEI. V lost 7 bases, J lost 4 bases, and 13 bases lay in between. There are 13 residues in the CDR3. Here the CDR3 DNA reads TGTGCCAGCATGGTTCAGGGACCCTATGGCTACACCTTC. Translated, it gives CASMVQGPYGYTF.

V usage is TRBV11-2 and J usage is TRBJ2-1; weak D call: TRBD2 (6 bases). Germline CDR1 SGHAT, CDR2 FQNNGV. V shed 2 bases and J shed 7 bases, with 18 bases lying between them. CDR3 size: 16 residues. In DNA, the CDR3 is TGTGCCAGCAGCTTACCGCGGGACTCATCCTTAAATGAGCAGTTCTTC. Translating it yields CASSLPRDSSLNEQFF.

This chain joins TRBV5-6 and TRBJ1-2, with D perhaps TRBD1 (6 bases). The CDR3 has 15 amino acids. The V gene's germline CDR1 is SGHDT and CDR2 YYEEEE. Trimming removed 4 bases from V and 4 bases from J, with 17 bases in between. CDR3 region: CASSRDRDNRYGYTF. For the CDR3, the DNA is TGTGCCAGCAGCCGGGACCGGGACAACCGCTATGGCTACACCTTC.

This clone appeared a single time. The chain recombines TRBV25-1 with TRBJ2-7; D is uncertain. V lost 5 bases and J 0 bases, leaving 8 bases between the germline ends. The length of the CDR3 is 13 residues. Looked up from germline, CDR1 is MGHDK and CDR2 is SYGVNS. CDR3 DNA: TGTGCCAGCAGTAGTTTGTTCTCCTACGAGCAGTACTTC. This translates into CASSSLFSYEQYF.

The chain links TRBV30 to TRBJ1-1, with D perhaps matching TRBD1 (6 bases). Germline V gives CDR1 GTSNPN, CDR2 SVGIG (reference sequence). The CDR3 loop spans 13 amino acids. V lost 2 bases and J lost 1, with 8 bases in between. The CDR3 here is CAWSRGANTEAFF. CDR3 sequence (DNA): TGTGCCTGGAGTAGGGGGGCGAACACTGAAGCTTTCTTT.

J is TRBJ2-2 and V is TRBV9; D uncertain. This CDR3 has 13 amino acids. CDR1 and CDR2 from the germline V gene are SGDLS and YYNGEE. Trimming took off 3 bases at V and 9 bases at J, with 12 bases between the two ends. The CDR3 sequence is CASSALADRELFF. As DNA, the CDR3 is TGTGCCAGCAGCGCCCTTGCGGATCGGGAGCTGTTTTTT.

This chain links TRBV21-1 with TRBJ2-5; TRBD2, the table's D call, was not compared with the DNA. TRBV21-1 counts as a pseudogene. The CDR3 has 17 amino acids. The CDR3 DNA reads as TGTGCCAGCAGCAAACCCGCGAGGGAGGGCCGGCAAGAGACCCAGTACTTC. Translation: CASSKPAREGRQETQYF.

CDR3 DNA: TGCGCCAGCAGCTTGGACCCGGGACAGGGGGCGCGGGTTGATGAAAAACTGTTTTTT. The encoded protein is CASSLDPGQGARVDEKLFF. V usage is TRBV5-1 and J usage is TRBJ1-4; 12 bases agree with TRBD1. V shed 0 bases and J 6 bases; nucleotides not matched to a gene: 12. This CDR3 region has 19 residues. Germline values: CDR1 SGHRS, CDR2 YFSETQ. The whole variable domain, filled in from reference TRBV5-1 and TRBJ1-4, reads KAGVTQTPRYLIKTRGQQVTLSCSPISGHRSVSWYQQTPGQGLQFLFEYFSETQRNKGNFPGRFSGRQFSNSRSEMNVSTLELGDSALYLCASSLDPGQGARVDEKLFFGSGTQLSVL.

This clone has a single count. The V and J genes are TRBV6-5 and TRBJ1-2; the D gene is possibly TRBD1 (5 bases). The CDR3 runs 12 residues. CDR1 and CDR2 (germline): MNHEY, SVGAGI. V was trimmed by 2 bases and J by 7 bases, leaving 8 bases between them. Here the CDR3 DNA reads TGTGCCAGCAGTTACGGGGGTCGTGGCTACACCTTC. It codes for CASSYGGRGYTF.

The V gene is TRBV10-1, the J gene TRBJ1-1; unclear D gene. CDR1 is WNHNN, CDR2 SYGVQD, per germline (reference sequence). Trimming cost V 5 bases and J 4 bases, with 5 bases left between them. The CDR3 has 11 residues. CDR3 DNA: TGCGCCAGCAGTCCTGCCACTGAAGCTTTCTTT. Its protein is CASSPATEAFF.

The rearrangement links TRBV30 to TRBJ1-6; 7 nucleotides line up with TRBD1. The CDR3 runs 14 residues. V lost 2 bases to trimming and J lost 11 bases; unmatched junction nucleotides: 9. The V gene's germline CDR1 is GTSNPN and CDR2 SVGIG (reference sequence). The DNA for the CDR3 is TGTGCCTGGAGTTCCCAGGGGGGGATCACACCCCTCCACTTT. Amino acids: CAWSSQGGITPLHF.

The V call is TRBV5-5, the J call TRBJ2-1; TRBD2 matches 13 bases. The CDR3 is 15 amino acids. Germline values: CDR1 SGHKS, CDR2 YYEKEE (reference sequence). Unmatched junction bases numbered 1, after V lost 1 base and J lost 6 bases. CDR3 DNA: TGTGCCAGCAGCTTGAGACTAGCGGGGGGCAATGAGCAGTTCTTC. Its translation: CASSLRLAGGNEQFF.

The V call is TRBV6-5, the J call TRBJ1-1; D is ambiguous. Germline-derived CDR1 and CDR2 are MNHEY and SVGAGI. The CDR3 contains 11 residues. V dropped 6 bases and J dropped 5 bases, with 7 bases sitting between them. The CDR3 nucleotides read TGTGCCAGCAGCCAAAGGACTGAAGCTTTCTTT. Translating it yields CASSQRTEAFF.

The rearrangement links TRBV11-1 to TRBJ2-2, with D perhaps matching TRBD1 (6 bases). Deletions cut 4 bases from V and 5 bases from J, with 11 bases between. From germline, CDR1 is SGHAT and CDR2 FQDESV (reference sequence). There are 14 residues in the CDR3. CDR3 nucleotides: TGTGCCAGCAGCTGGGGGCTGAGTACCGGGGAGCTGTTTTTT. It codes for CASSWGLSTGELFF.

The rearrangement links TRBV6-6 to TRBJ2-7; 13 bases line up with TRBD2. In germline, CDR1 is MNHNY, CDR2 SVGAGI (reference sequence). V dropped 6 bases and J dropped 2; count of bases not matched to a gene: 4. This CDR3 is 15 amino acids long. The CDR3 spells CASRQTSGGTYEQYF. As DNA, the CDR3 is TGTGCCAGCAGACAGACTAGCGGGGGGACCTACGAGCAGTACTTC.

This rearrangement joins TRBV19 to TRBJ2-2; 7 nucleotides line up with TRBD2. V lost 3 bases, J lost 8 bases, and 3 bases stayed unmatched. The CDR3 length is 13 residues. The V gene's germline CDR1 is LNHDA and CDR2 SQIVND (reference sequence). The CDR3 is CASSIGSGGELFF. CDR3 coding DNA: TGTGCCAGTAGTATCGGTAGCGGGGGGGAGCTGTTTTTT.

The chain joins TRBV2 to TRBJ1-1, with D hard to call. Trimming took off 7 bases at V and 0 bases at J, with 9 bases between the two ends. The CDR3 loop spans 13 amino acids. The germline V gene has CDR1 SNHLY and CDR2 FYNNEI. The CDR3 spells CASITGMNTEAFF. The CDR3 DNA reads as TGTGCCAGCATTACGGGTATGAACACTGAAGCTTTCTTT.

V and J are TRBV11-3 and TRBJ2-4; 12 bases fit TRBD2. This CDR3 has 16 residues. Germline CDR1 and CDR2: SGHNT and YENEEA. Trimming took 3 bases from V and 0 from J; bases not matched to a gene: 0. CDR3 coding DNA: TGTGCCAGCAGCTTGGGACTAGCGGGAGCCAAAAACATTCAGTACTTC. Translation gives CASSLGLAGAKNIQYF.

This rearrangement joins TRBV5-1 to TRBJ2-7; D possibly uses TRBD1 or TRBD2 (5 bases each). The V end was cut by 5 bases, the J end by 5 bases, with 14 bases between. The germline gives CDR1 SGHRS, CDR2 YFSETQ. The CDR3 sequence is 13 residues long. The CDR3 nucleotides read TGCGCCAGCAGTTCCGACGGGGACCACGAGCAGTACTTC. It translates to CASSSDGDHEQYF.

This chain joins TRBV2 and TRBJ1-1; the D is unclear. CDR1 SNHLY and CDR2 FYNNEI come from the germline V gene. This CDR3 contains 14 residues. V lost 9 bases, J lost 5 bases, and 19 bases lay in between. CDR3: CASKGRESLTEAFF. In nucleotides, the CDR3 is TGTGCCAGTAAAGGTAGGGAAAGCTTAACTGAAGCTTTCTTT.

The chain is built from TRBV27 and TRBJ2-7; D may be TRBD1 (6 bases). CDR3 length equals 12 residues. Deletions cut 4 bases from V and 5 bases from J, with 9 bases between. Germline values: CDR1 MNHEY, CDR2 SMNVEV (reference sequence). This CDR3 reads CASSSTGDEQYF. The CDR3 DNA follows: TGTGCCAGCAGTTCGACAGGAGACGAGCAGTACTTC.

The rearrangement uses TRBV7-2 and TRBJ1-2, with a tentative D call TRBD1 (5 bases). The length of the CDR3 is 12 residues. V was trimmed by 5 bases and J by 9 bases, leaving 13 bases between them. Germline CDR1 reads SGHTA; CDR2 reads FQGNSA. For the CDR3, the DNA is TGTGCCAGCAGCCGGGACCGGGACCGCTACACCTTC. Its translation: CASSRDRDRYTF.